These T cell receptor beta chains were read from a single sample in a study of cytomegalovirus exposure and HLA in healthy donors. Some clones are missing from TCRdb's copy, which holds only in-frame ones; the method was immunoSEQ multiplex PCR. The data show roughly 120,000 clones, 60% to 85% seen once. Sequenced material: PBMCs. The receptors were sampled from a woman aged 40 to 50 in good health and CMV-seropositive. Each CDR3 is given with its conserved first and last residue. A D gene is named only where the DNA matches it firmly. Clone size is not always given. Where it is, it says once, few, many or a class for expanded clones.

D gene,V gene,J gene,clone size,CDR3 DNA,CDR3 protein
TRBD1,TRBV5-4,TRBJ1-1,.,TGTGCCAGCAGCCTTAGGAAGCGACAGGGGGTTTCGGCTTTCTTT,CASSLRKRQGVSAFF
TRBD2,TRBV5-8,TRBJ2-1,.,TGTGCCAGCAGCCCGGGACTAGCGGGGGTGGCCTACAATGAGCAGTTCTTC,CASSPGLAGVAYNEQFF
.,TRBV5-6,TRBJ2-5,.,TGTGCCAGCAGCCAACAGGGTATTGAGACCCAGTACTTC,CASSQQGIETQYF
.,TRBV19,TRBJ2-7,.,TGTGCCAGTAGTATTGCTTCAGGGGACCCCTACGAGCAGTACTTC,CASSIASGDPYEQYF
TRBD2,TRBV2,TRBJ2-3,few,TGTGCCAGCAGTGAAAGACTAGCGTTTAGCACAGATACGCAGTATTTT,CASSERLAFSTDTQYF
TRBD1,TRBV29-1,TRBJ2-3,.,TGCAGCGTTGAGGGGGGACAGGGGTATCCCACAGATACGCAGTATTTT,CSVEGGQGYPTDTQYF
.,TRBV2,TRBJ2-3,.,TGTGCCAGCAAACGGGACCAGGGGGAGGCAGATACGCAGTATTTT,CASKRDQGEADTQYF
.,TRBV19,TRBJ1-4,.,TGTGCCAGCCTAGGATTCGGTCGAAATGAAAAACTGTTTTTT,CASLGFGRNEKLFF
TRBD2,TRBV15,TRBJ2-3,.,TGTGCCACCAGCAGAGATCTAAGTCTAGCGGGAGTTATAGATACGCAGTATTTT,CATSRDLSLAGVIDTQYF
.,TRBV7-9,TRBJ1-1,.,TGTGCCAGCAGCACCTGGGCCGGGGGGTTGAACACTGAAGCTTTCTTT,CASSTWAGGLNTEAFF
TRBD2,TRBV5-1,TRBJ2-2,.,TGCGCCAGCAGCTTTCGACTAGCGGGTTCGAACACCGGGGAGCTGTTTTTT,CASSFRLAGSNTGELFF
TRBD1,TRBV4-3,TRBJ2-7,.,TGCGCCAGCAGCCAATGGCAGGGGGTCTACGAGCAGTACTTC,CASSQWQGVYEQYF
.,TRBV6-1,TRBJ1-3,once,TGTGCCAGCAGTGAAGGCAGGGCGGCTGGAAACACCATATATTTT,CASSEGRAAGNTIYF
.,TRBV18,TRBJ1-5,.,TGTGCCAGCTCACAGGCTACAGGAGCTAGCAATCAGCCCCAGCATTTT,CASSQATGASNQPQHF
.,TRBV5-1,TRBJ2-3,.,TGCGCCAGCACCCCAGTAGAGGCGACAGATACGCAGTATTTT,CASTPVEATDTQYF
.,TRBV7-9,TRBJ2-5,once,TGTGCCAGCGCGGCAGAAGAGACCCAGTACTTC,CASAAEETQYF
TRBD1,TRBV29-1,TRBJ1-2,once,TGCAGCGTTGGGGAGACAGGGTCCGGCGGCTACACCTTC,CSVGETGSGGYTF
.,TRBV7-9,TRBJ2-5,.,TGTGCCAGCAGCTTTCTTCGGGACACTAGGGGCCAAGAGACCCAGTACTTC,CASSFLRDTRGQETQYF
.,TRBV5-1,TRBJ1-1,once,TGCGCCAGCAGCTCGGGACAAAGCACTGAAGCTTTCTTT,CASSSGQSTEAFF
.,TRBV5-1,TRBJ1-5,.,TGCGCCAGCAGCTTGGGGGCCAATCAGCCCCAGCATTTT,CASSLGANQPQHF
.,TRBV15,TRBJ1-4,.,TGTGCCACCAGTCCGGGGTATGAAAAACTGTTTTTT,CATSPGYEKLFF
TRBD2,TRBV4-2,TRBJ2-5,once,TGTGCCAGCAGCCAAGACGGGACTAGCGGGGGTCAGACCCAGTACTTC,CASSQDGTSGGQTQYF
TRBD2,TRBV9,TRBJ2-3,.,TGTGCCAGCAGCGAGGGGGGACTAGAGCGGGATACGCAGTATTTT,CASSEGGLERDTQYF
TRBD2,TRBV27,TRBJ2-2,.,TGTGCCAGCAGTCCGAGGACTAGCGCCGCGAACACCGGGGAGCTGTTTTTT,CASSPRTSAANTGELFF
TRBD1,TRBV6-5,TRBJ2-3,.,TGTGCCAGCAGACCGGGACAGTTAAGCACAGATACGCAGTATTTT,CASRPGQLSTDTQYF
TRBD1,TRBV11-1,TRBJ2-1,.,TGTGCCAGCAGGCAAGACCGGGACAGGGCTGCAAATGAGCAGTTCTTC,CASRQDRDRAANEQFF
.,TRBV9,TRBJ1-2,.,TGTGCCAGCAGCGTTGGGGGGATAGGAAGTAACTATGGCTACACCTTC,CASSVGGIGSNYGYTF
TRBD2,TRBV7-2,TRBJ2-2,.,TGTGCCAGCAGCCCCAGAGCGGGAGTTCGCACCGGGGAGCTGTTTTTT,CASSPRAGVRTGELFF
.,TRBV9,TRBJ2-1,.,TGTGCCAGCAGCGTAAAGGCAGGGGACAATGAGCAGTTCTTC,CASSVKAGDNEQFF
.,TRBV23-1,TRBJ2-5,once,TGCGCCAGCAGTCAGGGGCAGCTGGAGACCCAGTACTTC,CASSQGQLETQYF
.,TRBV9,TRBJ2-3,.,TGTGCCAGCAGCGTAGAGGGGGGGGCGGGGACAGATACGCAGTATTTT,CASSVEGGAGTDTQYF
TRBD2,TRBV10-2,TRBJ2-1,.,TGCGCCAGCAGTGTAGCGGGAAGGGATGAGCAGTTCTTC,CASSVAGRDEQFF
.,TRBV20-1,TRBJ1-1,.,TGCAGTGCCGGGGGTAACACTGAAGCTTTCTTT,CSAGGNTEAFF
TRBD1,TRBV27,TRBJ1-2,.,TGTGCCAGCGTCCAAGAGGACGGGACAGGGAATTCTAACTATGGCTACACCTTC,CASVQEDGTGNSNYGYTF
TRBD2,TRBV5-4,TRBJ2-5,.,TGTGCCAGCAGCTTGGCCAAGACTAGCGGGAGAGTAGGGTCGGAGACCCAGTACTTC,CASSLAKTSGRVGSETQYF
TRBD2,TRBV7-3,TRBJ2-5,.,TGTGCCAGCAGCTTAGGGACTAGTCTGGAGACCCAGTACTTC,CASSLGTSLETQYF
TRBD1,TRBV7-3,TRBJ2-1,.,TGTGCCAGCAGCCCTCCGGGACAGGGGGCCTTTGAGCAGTTCTTC,CASSPPGQGAFEQFF
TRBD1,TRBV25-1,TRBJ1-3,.,TGTGCCAGCGCCCCCGGACAGGGGATGAGCACCATATATTTT,CASAPGQGMSTIYF
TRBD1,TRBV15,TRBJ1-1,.,TGTGCCACCAGGGCCGGGACAGGGGTTTGGTTAGGCACTGAAGCTTTCTTT,CATRAGTGVWLGTEAFF
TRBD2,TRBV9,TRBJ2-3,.,TGTGCCAGCAGCGTAACCGGGACTAGCGTGGATACGCAGTATTTT,CASSVTGTSVDTQYF
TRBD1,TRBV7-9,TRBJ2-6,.,TGTGCCAGCAGCTTCCGCCGGGACAGTTACTCTGGGGCCAACGTCCTGACTTTC,CASSFRRDSYSGANVLTF
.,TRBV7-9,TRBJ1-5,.,TGTGCCAGCAGCTTAGGGGACACTCATCAGCCCCAGCATTTT,CASSLGDTHQPQHF
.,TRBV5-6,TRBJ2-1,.,TGTGCCAGCAGCGTGAGATACAATGAGCAGTTCTTC,CASSVRYNEQFF
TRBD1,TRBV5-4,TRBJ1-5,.,TGTGCCAGCAGCCCCGGGACAGGGGCCCATCAGCCCCAGCATTTT,CASSPGTGAHQPQHF
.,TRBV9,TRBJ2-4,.,TGTGCCAGCAGCCCGACGGCGGGGCCCAAAAACATTCAGTACTTC,CASSPTAGPKNIQYF
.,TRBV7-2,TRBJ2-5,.,TGTGCCAGCAGCCCTAATCAACAGAAAATCCAAGAGACCCAGTACTTC,CASSPNQQKIQETQYF
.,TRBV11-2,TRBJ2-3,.,TGTGCCAGCAGCTTAGGGAGGACAGATACGCAGTATTTT,CASSLGRTDTQYF
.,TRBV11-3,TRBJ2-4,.,TGTGCCAGCAGCTTAGGGGGGGGCGAAAACATTCAGTACTTC,CASSLGGGENIQYF
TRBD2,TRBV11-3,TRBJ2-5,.,TGTGCCAGCAGCCCGACTAGCGGGGGGGCCAGTTGGGAGACCCAGTACTTC,CASSPTSGGASWETQYF
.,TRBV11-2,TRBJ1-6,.,TGTGCCAGCAGCTTAGGGTTACAGGGATCACCCCTCCACTTT,CASSLGLQGSPLHF